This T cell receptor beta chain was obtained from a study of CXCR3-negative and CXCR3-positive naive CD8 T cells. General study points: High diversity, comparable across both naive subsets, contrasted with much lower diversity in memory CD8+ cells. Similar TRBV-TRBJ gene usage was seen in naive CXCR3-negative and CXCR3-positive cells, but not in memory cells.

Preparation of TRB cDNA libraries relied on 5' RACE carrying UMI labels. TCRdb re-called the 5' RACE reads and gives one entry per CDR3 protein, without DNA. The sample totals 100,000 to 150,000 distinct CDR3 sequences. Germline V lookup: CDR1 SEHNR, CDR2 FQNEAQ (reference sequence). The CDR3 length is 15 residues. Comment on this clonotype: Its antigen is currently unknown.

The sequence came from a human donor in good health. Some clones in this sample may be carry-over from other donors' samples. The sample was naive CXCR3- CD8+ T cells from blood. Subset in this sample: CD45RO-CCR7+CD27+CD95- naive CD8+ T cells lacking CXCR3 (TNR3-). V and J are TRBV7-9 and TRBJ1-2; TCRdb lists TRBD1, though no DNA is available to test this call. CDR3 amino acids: CASSVDRGRNYGYTF.